This record covers a single T cell receptor beta chain. The antigen is undetermined. Donors, healthy HIV-negative adults, lacked recent acute infections or vaccinations. This record belongs to a study of shared clonotypes between healthy human individuals. The study's findings and limits: Depth of sequencing was expected to influence donor clonotype sharing.

This CDR3 has 14 amino acids. Germline V gene data show CDR1 as SGHRS and CDR2 as YFSETQ. V was pared by 5 bases and J by 3 bases, with 15 bases between. Genomic DNA of each subset was evenly split across several immunoSEQ plates. The assay was immunoSEQ multiplex PCR, and TCRdb's table has in-frame clones only and misses some. The sample shows millions of clones, roughly 94% of them seen only once. The sequence came from a man younger than 35 in good health. Sample: naive CD4+ T cells sorted from blood. Documented subset: CD45RA+ positively selected. The J gene is TRBJ2-7, the V gene TRBV5-1, with D possibly matching TRBD2 (6 bases). CDR3 nucleotide sequence: TGCGCCAGCAGAACGGACGGGGGTATCTACGAGCAGTACTTC. It translates to CASRTDGGIYEQYF.